Each of the 24 T cell receptor beta chains below was sequenced from the same sample in a study of graft-versus-host responses after intestinal transplantation. Sequenced by immunoSEQ multiplex PCR; TCRdb stores in-frame clones only, minus some. The sample has more than 70,000 clones, 92% seen once. Their cognate antigens are unknown. This sample comprised unstimulated CD8+ T cells sorted from spleen or lymph node cells, obtained before transplant. These receptors originate from a human donor who was the organ donor for an intestinal transplant.

V usage is TRBV9 and J usage is TRBJ2-3, with a tentative D call TRBD2 (5 bases). The V gene lost 3 bases and the J gene lost 2 bases, with 10 bases spanning the gap. This CDR3 has 14 residues. Germline lookup yields CDR1 SGDLS and CDR2 YYNGEE. This CDR3 reads CASSEGAPTDTQYF. CDR3 in DNA: TGTGCCAGCAGCGAGGGAGCGCCCACAGATACGCAGTATTTT.

V gene TRBV27 combines with J gene TRBJ2-1, with 9 bases matching TRBD2. The CDR3 sequence is 15 residues long. Trimming cost V 3 bases and J 7 bases; bases outside gene matches: 7. Per germline, CDR1 MNHEY and CDR2 SMNVEV (reference sequence). The CDR3 loop is CASSFGRGGRNEQFF. As DNA, the CDR3 is TGTGCCAGCAGTTTCGGGCGGGGGGGACGTAATGAGCAGTTCTTC.

The table lists this clone with a few counts. The chain is built from TRBV5-6 and TRBJ2-3; D gene ambiguous. This CDR3 contains 13 residues. CDR1 is SGHDT and CDR2 is YYEEEE in the germline V gene. V gave up 0 bases and J gave up 4 bases, with 6 bases separating them. Here the CDR3 DNA reads TGTGCCAGCAGCTTGGTTGAGTCAGATACGCAGTATTTT. Translated, it gives CASSLVESDTQYF. The entire variable domain, with the rest obtained from reference TRBV5-6 and TRBJ2-3, is as follows: DAGVTQSPTHLIKTRGQQVTLRCSPKSGHDTVSWYQQALGQGPQFIFQYYEEEERQRGNFPDRFSGHQFPNYSSELNVNALLLGDSALYLCASSLVESDTQYFGPGTRLTVL.

This clone was detected only once. The chain employs TRBV11-2 and TRBJ2-2; 9 nucleotides match TRBD1. J gave up 5 bases and V 2 bases, and 9 bases lay outside the gene matches. Germline V gene sequence: CDR1 SGHAT, CDR2 FQNNGV. The CDR3 is 17 amino acids. Here the CDR3 DNA reads TGTGCCAGCAGCTTACCTAGAGGACAGGGGAGGACCGGGGAGCTGTTTTTT. It is translated as CASSLPRGQGRTGELFF.

The rearrangement joins TRBV6-1 to TRBJ2-1; 8 bases are shared with TRBD2. The germline V gene encodes CDR1 MNHNS and CDR2 SASEGT. The CDR3 has 15 residues. V lost 6 bases to trimming and J lost 1 base; unmatched junction nucleotides: 5. The CDR3 loop is CASSVRGGSYNEQFF. CDR3 in DNA: TGTGCCAGCAGCGTCCGGGGGGGGTCCTACAATGAGCAGTTCTTC.

The chain recombines TRBV7-9 with TRBJ2-1; D ambiguous. This CDR3 contains 12 residues. V was pared by 9 bases and J by 0 bases, with 6 bases between. Looked up from germline, CDR1 is SEHNR and CDR2 is FQNEAQ (reference sequence). CDR3 sequence (DNA): TGTGCCAGTACAAGCTCCTACAATGAGCAGTTCTTC. Translated: CASTSSYNEQFF.

The chain employs TRBV6-5 and TRBJ2-2, with TRBD1 matching 7 bases. The CDR3 spans 13 residues. V shed 2 bases, J shed 6 bases, and the junction held 0 bases outside the gene matches. Germline assignment: CDR1 MNHEY and CDR2 SVGAGI. The CDR3 DNA reads as TGTGCCAGCAGTTACAGGGGGCCCGGGGAGCTGTTTTTT. It yields the protein CASSYRGPGELFF.

This clone was observed a few times. The V and J genes are TRBV5-8 and TRBJ1-4; 9 bases match TRBD1. Germline values: CDR1 SGHTS, CDR2 YDEGEE. This CDR3 has 14 residues. With V trimmed by 2 bases and J by 7 bases, 3 bases remained unmatched. CDR3 protein: CASSFGQGTEKLFF. CDR3 nucleotides: TGTGCCAGCAGCTTTGGACAGGGGACTGAAAAACTGTTTTTT.

The rearrangement joins TRBV13 to TRBJ1-1; D unresolved. Trimming removed 5 bases at V and 1 base at J, with 14 bases between. Germline CDR1 and CDR2: PRHDT and FYEKMQ (reference sequence). This CDR3 is 15 amino acids long. The CDR3 nucleotides are TGTGCCAGCAGCGGAGGTGTGGGAGGGAACACTGAAGCTTTCTTT. Amino acids: CASSGGVGGNTEAFF.

In its sample, this clone was seen once. The V gene is TRBV5-1, the J gene TRBJ2-1; 9 bases are a match to TRBD1. The CDR3 loop spans 15 amino acids. Germline loops: CDR1 SGHRS, CDR2 YFSETQ. After removal of 6 bases from V and 9 bases from J, the junction contained 13 bases not matched to a gene. The CDR3 loop is CASIDRDREGFEQFF. Here the CDR3 DNA reads TGCGCCAGCATAGACCGGGACAGGGAGGGATTTGAGCAGTTCTTC.

The CDR3 nucleotides read TGTGCCAGCAGTGCTAGCGGGGGAATAGATACGCAGTATTTT. Protein sequence: CASSASGGIDTQYF. The chain couples TRBV6-4 to TRBJ2-3; TRBD2 agrees at 10 bases. The CDR3 is made up of 14 amino acids. Germline V CDR1 and CDR2: MRHNA, SNTAGT. The trim removed 4 bases at V and 5 bases at J, leaving 3 bases unmatched.

The chain is built from TRBV19 and TRBJ1-2; maybe TRBD1 (6 bases). CDR1 and CDR2 (germline): LNHDA, SQIVND (reference sequence). The V end lost 2 bases, the J end lost 10 bases, and 14 bases lay between the germline ends. This CDR3 has 13 amino acids. This chain's CDR3 is CASSIPADRNYTF. CDR3 in DNA: TGTGCCAGTAGTATACCTGCGGACAGAAACTACACCTTC.

The rearrangement uses TRBV9 and TRBJ2-1, with TRBD1 matching over 7 bases. Germline-derived CDR1 and CDR2 are SGDLS and YYNGEE. This CDR3 has 16 residues. Trimming at V came to 0 bases and at J to 7 bases, leaving 10 bases not matched to a gene. The CDR3 here is CASSVGGQPSGNEQFF. CDR3 bases: TGTGCCAGCAGCGTAGGGGGACAGCCCTCCGGGAATGAGCAGTTCTTC. Full variable domain (missing parts from reference TRBV9 and TRBJ2-1): DSGVTQTPKHLITATGQRVTLRCSPRSGDLSVYWYQQSLDQGLQFLIQYYNGEERAKGNILERFSAQQFPDLHSELNLSSLELGDSALYFCASSVGGQPSGNEQFFGPGTRLTVL.

The chain links TRBV4-1 to TRBJ2-5, with D perhaps matching TRBD1 (5 bases). Germline CDR1 MGHRA, CDR2 YSYEKL. Trimming stripped 0 bases from V and 4 bases from J, with 15 bases between. The CDR3 runs to 16 residues. In DNA form, the CDR3 reads TGCGCCAGCAGCCAAGAGCCTTGGGGCCAGGGAGAGACCCAGTACTTC. It is translated as CASSQEPWGQGETQYF.

The V call is TRBV18, the J call TRBJ2-7, with a weak D call TRBD1 (5 bases). This CDR3 comprises 15 residues. The germline gives CDR1 KGHSH, CDR2 LQKENI. The V end lost 2 bases, the J end lost 0 bases, and 11 bases lay between the germline ends. The CDR3 bases are TGTGCCAGCTCACCATCAGGGCTGAGCTCCTACGAGCAGTACTTC. Its translation is CASSPSGLSSYEQYF.

CDR3 amino acids: CASSLASGLNNEQFF. In DNA form, the CDR3 reads TGTGCCAGCAGCTTAGCTAGCGGTCTCAACAATGAGCAGTTCTTC. The chain employs TRBV7-2 and TRBJ2-1, with a possible D match to TRBD2 (6 bases). The V end lost 0 bases, the J end lost 5 bases, and 11 bases lay between the germline ends. This CDR3 is 15 amino acids long. CDR1 is SGHTA and CDR2 is FQGNSA in the germline V gene.

The rearrangement links TRBV7-2 to TRBJ2-7, with 9 bases identical to TRBD1. The CDR3 covers 16 residues. Germline V lookup: CDR1 SGHTA, CDR2 FQGNSA. The V and J ends lost 1 base and 3 bases, in that order; junction bases with no gene match: 7. CDR3 amino acids: CASSLDGTGIIYEQYF. The CDR3 DNA sequence: TGTGCCAGCAGCTTAGATGGGACAGGGATCATCTACGAGCAGTACTTC.

The genes are TRBV2 and TRBJ1-1; 7 bases line up with TRBD1. V dropped 11 bases and J dropped 4; count of bases not matched to a gene: 13. CDR3 size: 14 residues. The germline V gene has CDR1 SNHLY and CDR2 FYNNEI. The CDR3 spells CAAQNPTGFTEAFF. As DNA, the CDR3 is TGTGCCGCCCAGAACCCGACAGGGTTCACTGAAGCTTTCTTT.

CDR3 in DNA: TGTGCCAGCAGCTTAAGGCCCCGTACGACAGTCGGAAGGGAGACCCAGTACTTC. This codes for CASSLRPRTTVGRETQYF. The rearrangement joins TRBV11-2 to TRBJ2-5; tentatively, D is TRBD1 (5 bases). This CDR3 is 18 amino acids long. Germline V CDR1 and CDR2: SGHAT, FQNNGV. Trimming took off 2 bases at V and 5 bases at J, with 24 bases between the two ends.

This clone was seen only once. V usage is TRBV9 and J usage is TRBJ2-2; TRBD1 agrees at 7 bases. Germline values: CDR1 SGDLS, CDR2 YYNGEE. The CDR3 length is 15 residues. The V segment lost 4 bases and the J segment 4 bases; nucleotides outside the gene matches: 7. The CDR3 here is CASSMGTDFTGELFF. The CDR3 DNA reads TGTGCCAGCAGCATGGGGACAGACTTCACCGGGGAGCTGTTTTTT.

For this clone: Other DNA sequences in the sample encode the same CDR3. This rearrangement joins TRBV27 to TRBJ2-7, with D perhaps TRBD2 (6 bases). Trimming shortened V by 6 bases and J by 0 bases, and 9 bases separated the two germline ends. The CDR3 spans 13 residues. Germline assignment: CDR1 MNHEY and CDR2 SMNVEV (reference sequence). The CDR3 bases are TGTGCCAGCAGCTCGGGACTCTCCTACGAGCAGTACTTC. Its translation is CASSSGLSYEQYF.

The chain combines TRBV6-4 with TRBJ1-2; the D is unclear. Germline values: CDR1 MRHNA, CDR2 SNTAGT. The V end lost 0 bases, the J end lost 0 bases, and 8 bases lay between the germline ends. The CDR3 spans 15 residues. CDR3 DNA: TGTGCCAGCAGTGACTCTAGTATCCCTAACTATGGCTACACCTTC. It is translated as CASSDSSIPNYGYTF.

V and J are TRBV7-9 and TRBJ2-5; TRBD1 matches at 7 bases. V shed 1 base, J shed 1 base, and the junction held 3 bases outside the gene matches. Germline V lookup: CDR1 SEHNR, CDR2 FQNEAQ (reference sequence). The CDR3 is 15 amino acids. The CDR3 nucleotides are TGTGCCAGCAGCTTAGAATGGGACAGCCAAGAGACCCAGTACTTC. Translating it yields CASSLEWDSQETQYF.

The chain recombines TRBV18 with TRBJ2-3; 7 bases map to TRBD2. Germline V CDR1 and CDR2: KGHSH, LQKENI. Trimming took 2 bases from V and 0 from J; bases not matched to a gene: 2. The CDR3 extends over 15 amino acids. The CDR3, as DNA: TGTGCCAGCTCACCAGTGGGGGGGAGCACAGATACGCAGTATTTT. It codes for CASSPVGGSTDTQYF.